This record looks at one TCR beta chain sequence and its context. Its specificity is unknown. With a J-beta primer mix and a sample-barcoded 5' primer, a second PCR ran roughly 6 to 11 cycles. MiXCR, applied by TCRdb to the 5' RACE reads, yields one record per CDR3 protein. The sample holds roughly 800,000 distinct CDR3 sequences, about three fifths seen once. Peripheral blood samples of 9 to 10 milliliters were drawn from each donor. The CDR3 totals 17 residues. V lost 3 bases to trimming and J lost 1 base; unmatched junction nucleotides: 11. CDR1 is SQVTM, CDR2 ANQGSEA, per germline. This sample was taken from a study of blood T cells in healthy people across ages. Study conclusions and caveats: Strong correlation existed between TCR beta diversity and naive T cell percentage.

The sequenced material came from blood. This TCR was sampled from a man aged 25 to 40 in good health. The chain uses TRBV29-1 and TRBJ2-1, with TRBD2 matching 8 bases. The CDR3 nucleotides are TGCAGCGTTGACGGATCCTATAGCGGGACATCCTACAATGAGCAGTTCTTC. Translation gives CSVDGSYSGTSYNEQFF.